The subject of this entry is one T cell receptor (beta chain). Its antigen has not been determined. The sample holds no much larger clone one base away, and base qualities are not on file. The data derive from a study of blood T cell repertoires in COVID-19 (dated by TCRdb to about 2020). About the study as a whole: Samples from collaborators originated in the United States, Italy and Spain and spanned both the acute and convalescent phases of COVID-19. A freely available public database, intended as a resource for researchers studying the immune response to SARS-CoV-2, is where the repertoires were released. The dataset comprised deeply sampled blood TCRbeta repertoires from subjects exposed to, actively infected with, or recovered from COVID-19. The prospective study material was composed of cDNA or gDNA derived from T cells, B-cell-depleted T cells, or PBMCs. HLA class I and class II types, where available, came from metadata supplied by the sample provider rather than from assay-based typing. The sample metadata nearly always contained a de-identified subject ID, COVID-19 status, age in years and sex. The samples were drawn from the first 160 participants of the ongoing ImmuneRACE study and from 1,254 subjects provided by 6 global collaborators.

General study outcomes and caveats: The quantity of clinical and demographic metadata differed by source and by participant and was supplied without curation.

Whole blood was collected in K2EDTA tubes by collaborating institutions according to the institutions' own protocols. For TCRbeta analysis, collaborators shipped samples as frozen whole blood, isolated PBMCs, or DNA extracted from either of those sample types. TCRbeta CDR3 regions were amplified from genomic DNA by means of the immunoSEQ Assay, a bias-controlled multiplex PCR. Turning to the authors' computational methods: Nucleated cell counts per sample were estimated from amplification of reference gene primers within the assay. Sequence reads were collapsed and filtered to measure the absolute abundance of every unique TCRbeta CDR3 rearrangement. For each sample, productive Simpson clonality was calculated by taking the square root of Simpson's diversity index across productive rearrangements. As stored in TCRdb, this immuneACCESS dataset retains in-frame rearrangements with V and J assigned. A fraction of the clones does not appear; measured against another copy, unresolved V genes explain less than half of the discrepancy, and the remainder lacks a known reason. V and J calls plus clone size are reproduced from that table; the DNA served to infer D and trimming. The sample table contains approximately 260,000 clones; only one count was recorded for around nine tenths of them. Under 2.5% of the sample is taken by the ten largest.

The material sequenced was peripheral blood. The TCR sequence derives from a middle-aged man with acute or convalescent COVID-19.

In nucleotides, the sequence is TGTGCCATCACCGGGGACAGCTACAATGAGCAGTTCTTC. This sequence encodes CAITGDSYNEQFF. The chain employs TRBV10-3 and TRBJ2-1, and TRBD1 aligns with 7 junction nucleotides. The germline V gene gives CDR1 as ENHRY and CDR2 as SYGVKD. At the junction V is shortened by 7 bases and J by 3 bases; bases outside the gene matches: 3. From cysteine to phenylalanine, the CDR3 is 13 amino acids long. Only the CDR3 DNA is retained, 39 bases long and in frame from the first base.